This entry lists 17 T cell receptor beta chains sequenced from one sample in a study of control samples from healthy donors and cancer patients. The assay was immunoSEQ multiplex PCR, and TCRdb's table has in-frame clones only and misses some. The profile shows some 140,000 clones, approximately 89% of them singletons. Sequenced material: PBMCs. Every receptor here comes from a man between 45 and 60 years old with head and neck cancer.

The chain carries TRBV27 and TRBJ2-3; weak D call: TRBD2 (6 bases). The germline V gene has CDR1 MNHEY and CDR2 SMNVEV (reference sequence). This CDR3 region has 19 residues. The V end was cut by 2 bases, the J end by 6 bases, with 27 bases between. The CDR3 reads CASSLTPAGSLFGPDTQYF. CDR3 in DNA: TGTGCCAGCAGTTTAACTCCGGCGGGATCCTTGTTCGGGCCGGATACGCAGTATTTT.

CDR3 residues: CASSIVGTGGLGNQPQHF. CDR3 in DNA: TGTGCCAGTAGTATAGTAGGGACAGGGGGCCTAGGCAATCAGCCCCAGCATTTT. The genes are TRBV19 and TRBJ1-5; TRBD1 aligns across 12 bases. The CDR3 sequence is 18 residues long. The V gene's germline CDR1 is LNHDA and CDR2 SQIVND (reference sequence). V dropped 1 base and J dropped 2; count of bases not matched to a gene: 6.

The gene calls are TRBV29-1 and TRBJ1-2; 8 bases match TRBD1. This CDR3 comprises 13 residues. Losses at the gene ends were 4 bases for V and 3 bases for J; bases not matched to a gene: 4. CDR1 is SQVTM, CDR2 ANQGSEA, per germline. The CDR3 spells CSVVPGQDYGYTF. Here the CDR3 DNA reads TGCAGCGTTGTACCGGGACAGGACTATGGCTACACCTTC.

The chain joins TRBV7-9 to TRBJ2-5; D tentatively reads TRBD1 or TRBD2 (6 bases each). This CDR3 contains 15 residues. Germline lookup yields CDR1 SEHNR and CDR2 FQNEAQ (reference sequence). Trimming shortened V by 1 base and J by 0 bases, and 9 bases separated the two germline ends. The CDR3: CASSLGGDNQETQYF. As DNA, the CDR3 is TGTGCCAGCAGCTTAGGCGGGGACAACCAAGAGACCCAGTACTTC.

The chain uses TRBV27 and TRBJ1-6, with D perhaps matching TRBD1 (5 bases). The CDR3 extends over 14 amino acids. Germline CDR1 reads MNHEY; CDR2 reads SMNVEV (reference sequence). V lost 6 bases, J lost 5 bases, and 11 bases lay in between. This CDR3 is CASSRGRDNSPLHF. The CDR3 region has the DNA TGTGCCAGCAGCCGGGGACGGGATAATTCACCCCTCCACTTT.

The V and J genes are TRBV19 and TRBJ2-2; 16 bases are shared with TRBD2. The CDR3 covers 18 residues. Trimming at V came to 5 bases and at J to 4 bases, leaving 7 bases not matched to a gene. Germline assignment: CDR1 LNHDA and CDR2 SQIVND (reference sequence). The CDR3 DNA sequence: TGTGCCAGTAGTCCTGGGACTAGCGGGAGGGCCGGCACCGGGGAGCTGTTTTTT. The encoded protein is CASSPGTSGRAGTGELFF.

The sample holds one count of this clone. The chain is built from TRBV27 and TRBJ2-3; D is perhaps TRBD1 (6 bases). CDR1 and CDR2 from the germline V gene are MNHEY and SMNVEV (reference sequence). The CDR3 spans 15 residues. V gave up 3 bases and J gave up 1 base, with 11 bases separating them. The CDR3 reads CASSFGGQGTDTQYF. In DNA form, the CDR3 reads TGTGCCAGCAGTTTTGGGGGCCAGGGCACAGATACGCAGTATTTT.

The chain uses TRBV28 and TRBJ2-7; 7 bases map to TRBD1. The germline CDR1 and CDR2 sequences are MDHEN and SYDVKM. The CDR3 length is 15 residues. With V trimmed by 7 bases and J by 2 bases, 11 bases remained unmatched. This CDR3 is CASTSPRQGAYEQYF. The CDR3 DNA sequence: TGTGCCAGCACCTCCCCCCGGCAGGGGGCCTACGAGCAGTACTTC.

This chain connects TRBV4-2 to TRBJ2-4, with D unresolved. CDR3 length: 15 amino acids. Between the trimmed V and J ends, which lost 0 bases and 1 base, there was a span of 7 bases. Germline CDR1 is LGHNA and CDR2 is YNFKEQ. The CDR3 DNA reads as TGTGCCAGCAGCCAAGATCGCAGGGCCAAAAACATTCAGTACTTC. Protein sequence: CASSQDRRAKNIQYF.

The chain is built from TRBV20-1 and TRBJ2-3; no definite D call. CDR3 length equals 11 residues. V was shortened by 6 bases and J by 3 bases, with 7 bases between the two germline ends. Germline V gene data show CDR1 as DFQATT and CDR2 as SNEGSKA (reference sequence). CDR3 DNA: TGCAGTGCCCAGGTAACAGATACGCAGTATTTT. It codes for CSAQVTDTQYF.

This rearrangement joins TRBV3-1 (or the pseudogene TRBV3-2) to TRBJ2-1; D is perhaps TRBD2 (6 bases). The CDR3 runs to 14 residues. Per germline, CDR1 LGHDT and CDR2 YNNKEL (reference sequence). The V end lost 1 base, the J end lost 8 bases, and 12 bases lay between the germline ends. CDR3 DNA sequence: TGTGCCAGCAGCCAAGTGGGGGGATTGGATGAGCAGTTCTTC. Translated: CASSQVGGLDEQFF.

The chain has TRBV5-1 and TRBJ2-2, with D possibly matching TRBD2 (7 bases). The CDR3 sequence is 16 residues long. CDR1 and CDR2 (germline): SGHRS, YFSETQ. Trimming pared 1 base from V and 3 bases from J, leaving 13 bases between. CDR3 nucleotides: TGCGCCAGCAGCTTGAACGGGGGGCTTCACACCGGGGAGCTGTTTTTT. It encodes CASSLNGGLHTGELFF.

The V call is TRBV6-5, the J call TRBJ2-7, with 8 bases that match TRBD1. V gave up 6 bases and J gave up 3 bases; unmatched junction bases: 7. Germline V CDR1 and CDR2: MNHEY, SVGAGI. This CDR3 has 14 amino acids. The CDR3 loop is CASSRGTGGYEQYF. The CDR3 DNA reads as TGTGCCAGCAGCCGTGGGACAGGAGGCTACGAGCAGTACTTC.

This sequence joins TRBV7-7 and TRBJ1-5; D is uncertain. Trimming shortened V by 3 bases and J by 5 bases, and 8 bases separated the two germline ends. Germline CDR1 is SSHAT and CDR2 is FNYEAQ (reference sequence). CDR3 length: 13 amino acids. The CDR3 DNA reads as TGTGCCAGCAGCTTTGGGCTGCATCAGCCCCAGCATTTT. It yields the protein CASSFGLHQPQHF.

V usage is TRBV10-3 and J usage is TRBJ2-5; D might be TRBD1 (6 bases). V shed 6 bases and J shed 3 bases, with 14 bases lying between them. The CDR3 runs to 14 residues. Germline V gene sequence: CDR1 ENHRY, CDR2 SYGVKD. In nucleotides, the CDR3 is TGTGCCATCAGGAGGACAGAGGGCGAAGAGACCCAGTACTTC. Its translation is CAIRRTEGEETQYF.

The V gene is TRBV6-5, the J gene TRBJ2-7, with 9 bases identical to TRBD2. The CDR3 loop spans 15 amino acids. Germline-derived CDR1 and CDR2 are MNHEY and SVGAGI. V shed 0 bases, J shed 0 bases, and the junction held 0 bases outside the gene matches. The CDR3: CASSYSSGSSYEQYF. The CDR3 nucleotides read TGTGCCAGCAGTTACTCTAGCGGGAGCTCCTACGAGCAGTACTTC.

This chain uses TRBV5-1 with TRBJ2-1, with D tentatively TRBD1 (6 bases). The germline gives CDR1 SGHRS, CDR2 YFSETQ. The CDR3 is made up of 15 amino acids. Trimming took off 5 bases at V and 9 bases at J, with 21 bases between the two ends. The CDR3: CASSQRQVRLSEQFF. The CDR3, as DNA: TGCGCCAGCAGTCAACGACAGGTCCGACTGAGTGAGCAGTTCTTC.